This is a list of T cell receptor beta chains from one sample in a study of tumor-infiltrating lymphocytes in primary liver carcinoma. MiXCR was run by TCRdb on the multiplex PCR reads, yielding one entry per CDR3 protein. The sample holds about 200,000 distinct CDR3 sequences; less than 65% are singletons and the top ten take 6% to 8.5%. Sample: peripheral blood. These receptors all stem from a woman aged 55-69 years with primary liver carcinoma and hepatitis B virus infection. CDR3s include the opening cysteine and the closing phenylalanine or tryptophan. A D gene is named only where the DNA matches it firmly. Clone size is not always given. Where it is, it says once, few, many or a class for expanded clones.

abundance: -
v_gene: TRBV28
j_gene: TRBJ1-4
d_gene: -
CDR3aa: CASSIRATNEELFF
CDR3nt: TGTGCCAGCAGTATCAGAGCGACTAATGAAGAACTGTTTTTT

abundance: -
v_gene: TRBV29-1
j_gene: TRBJ1-3
d_gene: -
CDR3aa: CSVAMVWGGGNTIYF
CDR3nt: TGCAGCGTTGCTATGGTCTGGGGGGGAGGAAACACCATATATTTT

abundance: -
v_gene: TRBV11-2
j_gene: TRBJ2-1
d_gene: TRBD2
CDR3aa: CASSRRLVGGPGDEHFF
CDR3nt: TGTGCCAGCAGCAGGAGACTAGTGGGAGGGCCTGGGGATGAGCACTTCTTC

abundance: -
v_gene: TRBV28
j_gene: TRBJ2-5
d_gene: -
CDR3aa: CASVGWAEETQYF
CDR3nt: TGTGCCAGTGTGGGGTGGGCGGAAGAGACCCAGTACTTC

abundance: -
v_gene: TRBV7-9
j_gene: TRBJ2-4
d_gene: -
CDR3aa: CDSSSADIQYF
CDR3nt: TGTGACAGCAGCTCAGCGGACATTCAGTACTTC

abundance: many
v_gene: TRBV6-2/TRBV6-3
j_gene: TRBJ1-1
d_gene: -
CDR3aa: CATQLGEGEAFF
CDR3nt: TGTGCCACCCAGTTAGGGGAGGGTGAAGCTTTCTTT

abundance: -
v_gene: TRBV4-1
j_gene: TRBJ1-2
d_gene: TRBD1
CDR3aa: CASSQVGQGYGYIF
CDR3nt: TGCGCCAGCAGCCAAGTAGGACAGGGCTATGGCTACATCTTC

abundance: few
v_gene: TRBV4-1
j_gene: TRBJ2-1
d_gene: -
CDR3aa: CASRPISGESYNEQFF
CDR3nt: TGCGCCAGCAGGCCCATTTCAGGCGAATCCTACAATGAGCAGTTCTTC

abundance: -
v_gene: TRBV14
j_gene: TRBJ2-3
d_gene: TRBD2
CDR3aa: CGSSLLAGATTDTQYF
CDR3nt: TGTGGTAGCAGCCTACTAGCGGGAGCGACCACAGATACGCAGTATTTT

abundance: few
v_gene: TRBV30
j_gene: TRBJ2-7
d_gene: TRBD2
CDR3aa: CAWSWEGTTYF
CDR3nt: TGTGCCTGGAGTTGGGAGGGGACGACGTACTTC

abundance: -
v_gene: TRBV6-1
j_gene: TRBJ2-7
d_gene: TRBD1
CDR3aa: CVSSLTGEIYEQYF
CDR3nt: TGTGTCAGCAGCCTGACAGGGGAGATCTACGAGCAGTACTTC

abundance: many
v_gene: TRBV4-1
j_gene: TRBJ2-3
d_gene: -
CDR3aa: CASSQGLYSTDTQYF
CDR3nt: TGCGCCAGCAGCCAAGGCCTATATAGCACAGATACGCAGTATTTT